This T cell receptor beta chain originates from a study of blood T cell repertoires in COVID-19. Whole-study context: The analysed material was cDNA or gDNA that came from T cells, B-cell-depleted T cells, or PBMCs.

Sequencing was performed with immunoSEQ multiplex PCR; in TCRdb, only in-frame clones are kept and a portion is missing. The sample gives a few hundred thousand clones, approximately 90% of which show up once; roughly 1.2% is in the top ten. Enrollees, about 18 to 95 years old, lived in 24 US areas. Cohorts were based on clinical histories the participants reported. Donors in Cohort 3 who had recovered were those with two negative PCRs, healthcare professional clearance, or resolution of their symptoms. The CDR3 is 14 residues long. Trimming stripped 3 bases from V and 2 bases from J, with 11 bases between. Germline CDR1 and CDR2: SGHVS and FQNEAQ.

The chain employs TRBV7-8 and TRBJ2-7; no definite D call. This receptor was taken from a woman aged 18-29 years who had recovered from COVID-19. Sample: PBMCs or T cells enriched from blood (not recorded which). The CDR3, as DNA: TGTGCCAGCAGCTTTTCCGCGTCCACCTACGAGCAGTACTTC. Translated: CASSFSASTYEQYF.